Reported below is one T cell receptor (beta chain). This clone came up once. The antigen it recognizes is unknown. No quality values exist for individual bases; no much larger clone is one base distant. Each clonotype received, on average, about 10x coverage in deep resolution sequencing performed on a MiSeq, where the target depth lay between 1 in 1 million and 1 in 200,000 T cells. The immunoSEQ hsTCRB Kit was used to generate TCR beta libraries. The source study handled its data this way. ImmunoSEQ Data Assistant and ImmunoSEQ Analyzer were used for data analysis, and V, D and J genes were assigned according to IMGT definitions. Clonality, which ranges from 0 to 1, was calculated as one minus the normalized Shannon entropy of productive rearrangement frequencies. Only overrepresented clonotypes making up at least 0.05% of each patient's repertoire were included in the public clonotype analysis. Around 13 age-matched healthy donor repertoires from immuneACCESS were used as controls for clonality. TCRdb mirrors the immuneACCESS table, restricted to in-frame sequences. Some clones are absent from its copies; in checked studies, under half trace to an unresolved V gene, and the reason for the others is unknown. V and J calls and clone size are as listed in that table; D and trimming were resolved from the DNA. This sample lists over 110,000 clones; less than 95% were detected once. The top ten clonotypes cover under 14% of the sample.

This sample's time point label indicates: 12 to 13 months on ibrutinib. Roughly 1.9 micrograms of genomic DNA were extracted from cryopreserved PBMCs for TCR beta library preparation. Longitudinal blood samples from CLL patients on ibrutinib monotherapy underwent high-throughput TCR beta sequencing. The patients were enrolled in a single-center, open-label phase 2 trial of ibrutinib monotherapy. These data come from a study of cytotoxic CD8 clonotypes in ibrutinib-treated CLL (dated by TCRdb to the early 2020s). Looking at the study overall: In this cohort, around 14 patients were treatment-naive and some 10 were relapsed/refractory, while roughly 18 had unmutated IGHV. Responses were partial in about 25 patients and complete in 2; after median approximately 66 months follow-up, about 14 stayed in remission and roughly twelve progressed. The response samples were drawn at a median of roughly eleven months into treatment, with a range of roughly 6 to 36 months. On average, each sample had about 250,000 productive templates and approximately 100,000 productive rearrangements. Longitudinal samples were available for about 30% of the roughly 90 trial participants. Cryopreserved peripheral blood mononuclear cells were obtained before treatment, at response, and at either sustained remission or disease progression. All remission and progressive disease samples were collected while patients were still receiving ibrutinib.

Findings and caveats that apply to the study as a whole: Clonality increased at ibrutinib response, stayed stable in sustained remission, and fell back toward baseline at progression. Baseline clonality was found to be higher than that of age-matched healthy donors and was strongly correlated with circulating CD8+ T-cell counts. Public clonotypes were found to be uncommon and were observed to contract or remain stable during treatment; the increase in clonality was shown to reflect expansion of private clonotypes at ibrutinib response. Sampling times were not matched between sustained-remission and progressing patients, and lymph node repertoires were not studied.

V is cut by 4 bases and J by 3 bases, and the space between the germline ends is 16 bases. As encoded in the germline V gene (reference sequence), CDR1 is SGHNT while CDR2 is YYREEE. The CDR3 spans 16 residues, from the cysteine through the phenylalanine. Just the 48-base CDR3 DNA is kept, in frame starting at base 1. Specimen: PBMCs, collected after 12 months of ibrutinib treatment. This chain joins TRBV5-4 to TRBJ2-2; there is no confident call for the D gene. This clonotype was obtained from a human donor with chronic lymphocytic leukemia. This receptor has the CDR3 CASSNPARRDTGELFF. The nucleotides are TGTGCCAGCAGCAACCCCGCTAGAAGGGACACCGGGGAGCTGTTTTTT.